These 14 T cell receptor beta chains were all obtained from the same sample, sequenced in a study of blood T cell repertoires in COVID-19. Method: immunoSEQ multiplex PCR; TCRdb's copy keeps in-frame clones and lacks some. The repertoire consists of around 420,000 clones, with 88% occurring once and the leading ten covering roughly 1.9%. The sample comprised PBMCs or T cells enriched from blood (not recorded which). These receptors all come from a woman in her thirties or forties with acute COVID-19.

The rearrangement uses TRBV5-5 and TRBJ1-1; the D gene is possibly TRBD1 (6 bases). CDR1 and CDR2 from the germline V gene are SGHKS and YYEKEE (reference sequence). This CDR3 contains 14 residues. V was shortened by 5 bases and J by 0 bases, with 11 bases between the two germline ends. DNA of the CDR3: TGTGCCAGCAGTCCGACAGGACTGAACACTGAAGCTTTCTTT. This encodes CASSPTGLNTEAFF.

The V call is TRBV25-1, the J call TRBJ1-2; tentative D call: TRBD1 (6 bases). V lost 6 bases and J lost 7, with 9 bases in between. Germline assignment: CDR1 MGHDK and CDR2 SYGVNS. CDR3 size: 11 residues. The DNA of the CDR3 is TGTGCCAGCAGCTTAGGGGGTGGCTACACCTTC. Translating gives CASSLGGGYTF.

The CDR3 DNA reads as TGTGCCTGGAGTCTTTACATGGACAGGGATGCGAACACCATATATTTT. Its protein product is CAWSLYMDRDANTIYF. The V gene is TRBV30, the J gene TRBJ1-3; 8 bases map to TRBD1. Germline-derived CDR1 and CDR2 are GTSNPN and SVGIG (reference sequence). The CDR3 consists of 16 residues. The V gene end was trimmed by 2 bases and the J gene end by 7 bases; junction bases not matched to a gene: 13.

The rearrangement links TRBV20-1 to TRBJ2-2, with TRBD1 as a possible D gene (6 bases). The CDR3 is made up of 14 amino acids. Looked up from germline, CDR1 is DFQATT and CDR2 is SNEGSKA (reference sequence). V was trimmed by 3 bases and J by 3 bases, leaving 11 bases between them. CDR3 loop: CSASPRGYTGELFF. DNA of the CDR3: TGCAGTGCTAGTCCCAGGGGTTACACCGGGGAGCTGTTTTTT.

The chain employs TRBV5-5 and TRBJ1-2; 8 nucleotides match TRBD1. CDR1 SGHKS and CDR2 YYEKEE come from the germline V gene (reference sequence). This CDR3 has 14 amino acids. The V and J ends lost 5 bases and 4 bases, in that order; junction bases with no gene match: 7. In DNA form, the CDR3 reads TGTGCCAGCAGAAAGGGACAGGACCCCTATGGCTACACCTTC. Its translation is CASRKGQDPYGYTF.

The chain is built from TRBV11-3 and TRBJ2-2; 7 bases line up with TRBD1. Germline CDR1 is SGHNT and CDR2 is YENEEA. CDR3 length equals 15 residues. V dropped 4 bases and J dropped 4; count of bases not matched to a gene: 6. In DNA form, the CDR3 reads TGTGCCAGCAGCTCCATGACAGGGTCCACCGGGGAGCTGTTTTTT. It specifies CASSSMTGSTGELFF.

The CDR3 spells CASSLTTGRTGNTIYF. The CDR3 coding sequence is TGCGCCAGCAGCCTAACGACAGGGAGGACTGGAAACACCATATATTTT. The chain employs TRBV5-1 and TRBJ1-3; 7 nucleotides agree with TRBD1. Germline loops: CDR1 SGHRS, CDR2 YFSETQ. The J segment lost 2 bases and the V segment lost 4 bases, leaving 9 bases of the junction unmatched. The CDR3 spans 16 residues.

J is TRBJ1-4 and V is TRBV30; TRBD1 might be the D (6 bases). The CDR3 contains 12 residues. Trimming shortened V by 1 base and J by 7 bases, and 7 bases separated the two germline ends. The germline CDR1 and CDR2 sequences are GTSNPN and SVGIG (reference sequence). As DNA, the CDR3 is TGTGCCTGGAGTGAAGGGGGTGAAAAACTGTTTTTT. It specifies CAWSEGGEKLFF.

The sample holds a few counts of this clone. V usage is TRBV7-2 and J usage is TRBJ2-1, with 9 positions matching TRBD2. Germline-derived CDR1 and CDR2 are SGHTA and FQGNSA. The CDR3 is 18 amino acids. V lost 6 bases to trimming and J lost 8 bases; unmatched junction nucleotides: 20. Here the CDR3 reads CASSSPGKAAGGLDEQFF. Here the CDR3 DNA reads TGTGCCAGCAGTTCACCCGGCAAGGCGGCGGGGGGGCTTGATGAGCAGTTCTTC.

The rearrangement joins TRBV29-1 to TRBJ1-4, with 7 bases fitting TRBD1. The germline V gene has CDR1 SQVTM and CDR2 ANQGSEA. V lost 4 bases to trimming and J lost 8 bases; unmatched junction nucleotides: 10. CDR3 length equals 14 residues. In DNA, the CDR3 is TGCAGCGTTGCCTTAACAGGGGTGGGAGAAAAACTGTTTTTT. Translating it yields CSVALTGVGEKLFF.

This clone has just a few counts. The chain recombines TRBV3-1 (or the pseudogene TRBV3-2) with TRBJ1-1; TRBD1 matches 8 bases. The CDR3 totals 16 residues. CDR1 is LGHDT, CDR2 YNNKEL, per germline (reference sequence). V shed 4 bases, J shed 4 bases, and the junction held 11 bases outside the gene matches. This CDR3 reads CASSLDRGAIITEAFF. In DNA, the CDR3 is TGTGCCAGCAGCCTAGACAGGGGAGCTATTATCACTGAAGCTTTCTTT.

J is TRBJ2-7 and V is TRBV30, with D possibly TRBD2 on 5 matching bases. Germline CDR1 reads GTSNPN; CDR2 reads SVGIG (reference sequence). The CDR3 consists of 12 residues. V was trimmed by 3 bases and J by 3 bases, leaving 9 bases between them. CDR3 loop: CAWRNEGYEQYF. DNA of the CDR3: TGTGCCTGGAGGAATGAGGGCTACGAGCAGTACTTC.

V is TRBV7-2 and J is TRBJ2-7; 9 bases align to TRBD1. Trimming removed 5 bases from V and 6 bases from J; junction bases left unmatched: 11. This CDR3 has 15 amino acids. Germline values: CDR1 SGHTA, CDR2 FQGNSA. The CDR3 loop reads CASSHQRTGAGEQYF. The CDR3 DNA is TGTGCCAGCAGCCATCAAAGGACAGGGGCGGGCGAGCAGTACTTC.

This clone has a single count. This chain uses TRBV2 with TRBJ1-6; no definite D call. Trimming shortened V by 1 base and J by 7 bases, and 8 bases separated the two germline ends. Per germline, CDR1 SNHLY and CDR2 FYNNEI. This CDR3 has 14 residues. CDR3 residues: CASSEGRRNSPLHF. DNA of the CDR3: TGTGCCAGCAGTGAAGGCCGTCGGAATTCACCCCTCCACTTT.